A single T cell receptor (beta chain) is shown here with its context. The sample comes from a study of shared clonotypes between healthy human individuals. Unmatched junction bases numbered 5, after V lost 6 bases and J lost 3 bases. The CDR3 loop spans 15 amino acids. Germline CDR1 is MGHRA and CDR2 is YSYEKL. The assay was immunoSEQ multiplex PCR, and TCRdb's table has in-frame clones only and misses some. The sample yields about 640,000 clones, around 72% seen once. The TCR sequence derives from a woman in her 30s in good health. The sequencing sample was made of memory CD4+ T cells sorted from blood. Subset here: CD45RA-negative fraction. This chain links TRBV4-1 with TRBJ2-3, with TRBD2 identical over 11 bases. This chain's CDR3 is CASSLAGGGTDTQYF. The CDR3 DNA reads as TGCGCCAGCAGTCTAGCGGGAGGTGGTACAGATACGCAGTATTTT.